These 29 T cell receptor beta chains came from one sample sequenced in a study of blood T cells in healthy people across ages. The authors ran a second PCR of about 6 to 11 cycles using a sample-barcoded 5' primer and a J-beta primer mix. TCRdb recomputed calls from the 5' RACE reads with MiXCR, one row per CDR3 protein. Of approximately 730,000 distinct CDR3 sequences in the sample, approximately 43% were seen once. Sequenced input: blood. The origin of the receptors is a woman aged 55-70 years in good health.

This clonotype was seen a few times. The chain joins TRBV11-3 to TRBJ2-6; 9 bases line up with TRBD1. With 6 bases clipped from V and 0 bases from J, the junction kept 6 bases outside the gene matches. The CDR3 is 17 amino acids. Germline-derived CDR1 and CDR2 are SGHNT and YENEEA. The CDR3 DNA sequence: TGTGCCAGCAGGGAGGACAGGGGTCTCTCTGGGGCCAACGTCCTGACTTTC. Its protein product is CASREDRGLSGANVLTF.

This rearrangement joins TRBV27 to TRBJ2-5; D unresolved. V lost 5 bases and J lost 0, with 10 bases in between. Germline loops: CDR1 MNHEY, CDR2 SMNVEV (reference sequence). This CDR3 spans 14 amino acids. The CDR3 loop reads CASSPAPYQETQYF. The CDR3 DNA reads TGTGCCAGCAGTCCTGCCCCATACCAAGAGACCCAGTACTTC.

This clonotype was detected a few times. The gene calls are TRBV6-5 and TRBJ2-1; D unclear. This CDR3 is built from 15 residues. Looked up from germline, CDR1 is MNHEY and CDR2 is SVGAGI. V dropped 2 bases and J dropped 2 bases, with 10 bases sitting between them. The CDR3 sequence is CASSYGLSTYNEQFF. Here the CDR3 DNA reads TGTGCCAGCAGTTACGGCCTTTCTACCTACAATGAGCAGTTCTTC.

The chain recombines TRBV4-1 with TRBJ2-3; the match to TRBD2 covers 11 bases. CDR1 is MGHRA, CDR2 YSYEKL, per germline. The CDR3 is made up of 17 amino acids. Trimming removed 1 base from V and 2 bases from J; junction bases left unmatched: 5. Here the CDR3 DNA reads TGCGCCAGCAGCCAAGGGCCTAGCGGGGGGTCCACAGATACGCAGTATTTT. Translating it yields CASSQGPSGGSTDTQYF.

The V gene is TRBV9, the J gene TRBJ2-2; 9 bases align to TRBD1. This CDR3 spans 15 amino acids. V shed 2 bases, J shed 5 bases, and the junction held 4 bases outside the gene matches. Germline CDR1 SGDLS, CDR2 YYNGEE. The CDR3 spells CASSVGQGSTGELFF. CDR3 DNA sequence: TGTGCCAGCAGCGTCGGACAGGGGTCGACCGGGGAGCTGTTTTTT.

V usage is TRBV6-5 and J usage is TRBJ2-1; 7 bases fit TRBD1. V gave up 6 bases and J gave up 7 bases; unmatched junction bases: 9. Germline lookup yields CDR1 MNHEY and CDR2 SVGAGI. CDR3 length equals 14 residues. This CDR3 is CASRIYQGVNEQFF. CDR3 in DNA: TGTGCCAGCAGGATTTACCAGGGGGTAAATGAGCAGTTCTTC.

This clonotype occurred once. A much larger clone lies one base from this, so it may be a read error. The chain uses TRBV6-2 or TRBV6-3 and TRBJ2-7; D is unresolved. Looked up from germline, CDR1 is MNHEY and CDR2 is SVGEGT. The CDR3 runs to 12 residues. The ends were cut back, 8 bases at V and 0 bases at J, with 8 bases in the middle. As DNA, the CDR3 is TGTGCCAGCCGAGCCAACTCCTACGAGCAGTACTTC. This translates into CASRANSYEQYF.

There are a few counts of this clonotype. The V and J genes are TRBV5-1 and TRBJ1-1, with D tentatively TRBD1 (6 bases). CDR3 length: 15 residues. V lost 4 bases and J 1 base, leaving 14 bases between the germline ends. Germline V gene data show CDR1 as SGHRS and CDR2 as YFSETQ. The CDR3 DNA reads as TGCGCCAGCAGCGCTGCAGGGGAGGGGAACACTGAAGCTTTCTTT. It yields the protein CASSAAGEGNTEAFF. The complete variable domain, with remaining parts taken from reference TRBV5-1 and TRBJ1-1, reads KAGVTQTPRYLIKTRGQQVTLSCSPISGHRSVSWYQQTPGQGLQFLFEYFSETQRNKGNFPGRFSGRQFSNSRSEMNVSTLELGDSALYLCASSAAGEGNTEAFFGQGTRLTVV.

The chain carries TRBV3-1 and TRBJ1-2; possible D gene TRBD1, 5 bases. The CDR3 sequence is 13 residues long. CDR1 LGHDT and CDR2 YNNKEL come from the germline V gene (reference sequence). The ends were cut back, 3 bases at V and 4 bases at J, with 9 bases in the middle. The CDR3 region has the DNA TGTGCCAGCAGCCAGGGGGGTGTCTATGGCTACACCTTC. Translating it yields CASSQGGVYGYTF.

The chain recombines TRBV3-1 with TRBJ2-5; the match to TRBD2 covers 8 bases. Germline CDR1 LGHDT, CDR2 YNNKEL (reference sequence). Trimming cost V 0 bases and J 13 bases; bases outside gene matches: 4. The CDR3 consists of 12 residues. Here the CDR3 DNA reads TGTGCCAGCAGCCAAGACTCCGGACTAGCGTACTTC. Amino acid sequence: CASSQDSGLAYF.

This chain uses TRBV7-3 with TRBJ2-3, with TRBD2 identical over 8 bases. The CDR3 extends over 15 amino acids. In germline, CDR1 is SGHTA, CDR2 FQGTGA. V was pared by 1 base and J by 3 bases, with 3 bases of the junction left unmatched. The CDR3 here is CASSLKIAGTDTQYF. In DNA form, the CDR3 reads TGTGCCAGCAGCTTAAAGATAGCGGGGACAGATACGCAGTATTTT.

This chain joins TRBV4-2 and TRBJ2-1, with TRBD2 matching 7 bases. Germline loops: CDR1 LGHNA, CDR2 YNFKEQ. With 5 bases clipped from V and 6 bases from J, the junction kept 16 bases outside the gene matches. The CDR3 runs to 17 residues. DNA for the CDR3: TGTGCCAGCAGCGAATTCTCCGGGGCGGGAGTCAGCAATGAGCAGTTCTTC. Translation gives CASSEFSGAGVSNEQFF.

The V gene is TRBV10-3, the J gene TRBJ1-1, with D unclear. This CDR3 spans 11 amino acids. Trimming pared 10 bases from V and 1 base from J, leaving 7 bases between. CDR1 is ENHRY and CDR2 is SYGVKD in the germline V gene. This CDR3 reads CATGWNTEAFF. In nucleotides, the CDR3 is TGTGCCACTGGATGGAACACTGAAGCTTTCTTT.

V and J are TRBV6-5 and TRBJ2-1; D possibly corresponds to TRBD2 (7 bases). Trimming removed 2 bases at V and 3 bases at J, with 26 bases between. CDR3 length: 20 amino acids. Germline values: CDR1 MNHEY, CDR2 SVGAGI. The CDR3 coding sequence is TGTGCCAGCAGTTACGGACGGGGGGCCACTAGGTTGGGACTCTACAATGAGCAGTTCTTC. Translated: CASSYGRGATRLGLYNEQFF.

The rearrangement uses TRBV18 and TRBJ2-7, with a weak D call TRBD1 (6 bases). The tail of the sequence fits TRBJ2-5 better, so the J call may be wrong. CDR3 size: 14 residues. The germline CDR1 and CDR2 sequences are KGHSH and LQKENI. In nucleotides, the CDR3 is TGTGCCAGCTCACCACCGGGGACAACCGAGACCCAGTACTTC. It encodes CASSPPGTTETQYF.

The chain combines TRBV28 with TRBJ2-3; 12 bases match TRBD2. The CDR3 spans 17 residues. Looked up from germline, CDR1 is MDHEN and CDR2 is SYDVKM. V lost 4 bases and J lost 6; bases outside the gene matches: 11. This chain's CDR3 is CASSSPSSGRAVDTQYF. DNA for the CDR3: TGTGCCAGCAGTTCCCCCTCTAGCGGGAGGGCCGTGGATACGCAGTATTTT. The variable domain in full, completed from reference TRBV28 and TRBJ2-3, reads DVKVTQSSRYLVKRTGEKVFLECVQDMDHENMFWYRQDPGLGLRLIYFSYDVKMKEKGDIPEGYSVSREKKERFSLILESASTNQTSMYLCASSSPSSGRAVDTQYFGPGTRLTVL.

The chain has TRBV5-1 and TRBJ2-7, with D possibly matching TRBD2 (5 bases). CDR1 is SGHRS and CDR2 is YFSETQ in the germline V gene. V was shortened by 4 bases and J by 3 bases, with 14 bases between the two germline ends. The CDR3 loop spans 14 amino acids. This CDR3 reads CASSLDPGYYEQYF. The CDR3, as DNA: TGCGCCAGCAGCCTTGATCCGGGGTACTACGAGCAGTACTTC.

This clonotype has a handful of counts. V gene TRBV6-5 combines with J gene TRBJ2-7; 7 nucleotides align to TRBD2. This CDR3 contains 16 residues. J gave up 4 bases and V 4 bases, and 13 bases lay outside the gene matches. Germline CDR1 MNHEY, CDR2 SVGAGI. This CDR3 reads CASSSRVAGSLYEQYF. The CDR3 DNA reads as TGTGCCAGCAGTTCCCGTGTAGCGGGTTCCCTTTACGAGCAGTACTTC.

This clonotype was detected only a few times. The chain uses TRBV15 and TRBJ2-1; possible D gene TRBD2, 6 bases. This CDR3 has 17 residues. Trimming shortened V by 2 bases and J by 1 base, and 15 bases separated the two germline ends. Germline values: CDR1 LNHNV, CDR2 YYDKDF (reference sequence). Here the CDR3 DNA reads TGTGCCACCAGCAGAAGCAGGGCTAGCGATTCCTACAATGAGCAGTTCTTC. Translation: CATSRSRASDSYNEQFF.

The chain has TRBV3-1 and TRBJ2-6; D ambiguous. V lost 2 bases to trimming and J lost 6 bases, with 8 bases between them. The germline V gene has CDR1 LGHDT and CDR2 YNNKEL (reference sequence). The CDR3 has 14 residues. The CDR3 coding sequence is TGTGCCAGCAGCCAATTGTGGGTGGCCAACGTCCTGACTTTC. Translating it yields CASSQLWVANVLTF.

The V and J genes are TRBV4-2 and TRBJ2-7, with 9 bases identical to TRBD1. Germline assignment: CDR1 LGHNA and CDR2 YNFKEQ. Trimming cost V 3 bases and J 3 bases; bases outside gene matches: 6. The CDR3 is 15 residues long. The CDR3 DNA sequence: TGTGCCAGCAGCCACCCCGGGACAGGGATCTACGAGCAGTACTTC. Its protein product is CASSHPGTGIYEQYF.

The chain employs TRBV19 and TRBJ2-3; 13 bases map to TRBD2. The V segment lost 6 bases and the J segment 3 bases; nucleotides outside the gene matches: 6. The CDR3 loop spans 16 amino acids. CDR1 LNHDA and CDR2 SQIVND come from the germline V gene (reference sequence). CDR3: CASSERTSGGTDTQYF. DNA for the CDR3: TGTGCCAGTAGCGAACGGACTAGCGGGGGTACAGATACGCAGTATTTT.

In its sample, this clonotype was seen once. The J gene is TRBJ1-1, the V gene TRBV3-1; TRBD1 is a possible D gene (5 bases). The length of the CDR3 is 16 residues. Trimming removed 4 bases at V and 10 bases at J, with 25 bases between. The germline V gene has CDR1 LGHDT and CDR2 YNNKEL (reference sequence). The CDR3 nucleotides are TGTGCCAGCAGCCCCGCAAGCTTCACAGGAACCGTGGGAGCTTTCTTT. Its protein product is CASSPASFTGTVGAFF.

The V gene is TRBV20-1, the J gene TRBJ2-1; 12 positions agree with TRBD2. The end of the DNA aligns better with TRBJ2-7, so the J call may be wrong. From germline, CDR1 is DFQATT and CDR2 SNEGSKA (reference sequence). This CDR3 contains 16 residues. The CDR3 DNA sequence: TGCAGTGCTAGGGTCCCTAGCGGGAGGGCCTTCAATGAGCAGTACTTC. This encodes CSARVPSGRAFNEQYF.

This clonotype turned up a few times. CDR3 loop: CASSLPSTASTDTQYF. The CDR3 DNA reads as TGTGCCAGCAGCCTACCATCGACAGCTAGCACAGATACGCAGTATTTT. This rearrangement joins TRBV5-5 to TRBJ2-3; a weak D match, TRBD1 (5 bases). The CDR3 has 16 residues. The V end was cut by 4 bases, the J end by 0 bases, with 15 bases between. CDR1 and CDR2 (germline): SGHKS, YYEKEE (reference sequence). Together with reference TRBV5-5 and TRBJ2-3, the CDR3 gives the full variable domain: DAGVTQSPTHLIKTRGQQVTLRCSPISGHKSVSWYQQVLGQGPQFIFQYYEKEERGRGNFPDRFSARQFPNYSSELNVNALLLGDSALYLCASSLPSTASTDTQYFGPGTRLTVL.

This chain uses TRBV6-5 with TRBJ2-5, with D hard to call. The CDR3 is 13 residues long. V lost 8 bases to trimming and J lost 2 bases, with 12 bases between them. Per the germline V gene, CDR1 is MNHEY and CDR2 is SVGAGI. CDR3 in DNA: TGTGCCAGCCGAGTTCCAGCTCAAGAGACCCAGTACTTC. Translation: CASRVPAQETQYF.

This chain joins TRBV9 and TRBJ2-7; D is unresolved. V gave up 4 bases and J gave up 1 base, with 18 bases separating them. The germline CDR1 and CDR2 sequences are SGDLS and YYNGEE. CDR3 length: 16 residues. Here the CDR3 reads CASSLSGSSVSYEQYF. Written as DNA, the CDR3 is TGTGCCAGCAGCTTATCCGGGTCCTCGGTTTCCTACGAGCAGTACTTC.

This chain connects TRBV12-3 or TRBV12-4 to TRBJ2-7; 7 bases align to TRBD1. The ends lost 0 bases at V and 0 bases at J; junction bases unmatched: 5. The CDR3 is 16 amino acids. CDR3 sequence: CASSLAVAGGSYEQYF. Written as DNA, the CDR3 is TGTGCCAGCAGTTTAGCGGTGGCAGGGGGCTCCTACGAGCAGTACTTC.

This clonotype showed up many times. This sequence joins TRBV10-3 and TRBJ2-7, with D possibly being TRBD1 (6 bases). Per the germline V gene, CDR1 is ENHRY and CDR2 is SYGVKD. This CDR3 has 12 residues. The V and J ends lost 6 bases and 6 bases respectively, with 12 bases between them. The CDR3 sequence: CAIRDSESEQYF. CDR3 DNA: TGTGCCATCAGGGACAGCGAAAGCGAGCAGTACTTC.